This T cell receptor (beta chain) was retrieved from a study of radiotherapy plus CTLA-4 blockade in lung cancer. The overall study: Objective responses were recorded in about a sixth of patients, with disease control recorded in 25% to 35%.

Profiling relied on immunoSEQ multiplex PCR, and the TCRdb table lists in-frame clones only, not all of them. Among 89,000 or so clones listed, approximately 85% were seen once. Receiving focal radiation plus CTLA-4 blockade with ipilimumab were patients who had chemo-refractory metastatic non-small-cell lung cancer. The source was peripheral blood, collected from a patient treated with radiotherapy plus ipilimumab. This receptor was identified in a human donor with non-small cell lung cancer who had a partial response to radiotherapy plus ipilimumab.

The CDR3 DNA is TGCAGCGTGTCACTCTGGTTTGACTATGGCTACACCTTC. Translation: CSVSLWFDYGYTF. The chain has TRBV29-1 and TRBJ1-2; D not resolved. The CDR3 has 13 amino acids. V dropped 6 bases and J dropped 3 bases, with 14 bases sitting between them. Germline CDR1 SQVTM, CDR2 ANQGSEA.